These 28 T cell receptor beta chains originate from one sample sequenced in a study of blood T cells in healthy people across ages. A second PCR of about 7 to 12 cycles used a sample-barcoded 5' primer and a J-beta primer mix. TCRdb re-called the 5' RACE reads through MiXCR, storing one row per CDR3 protein. The repertoire holds over a million distinct CDR3 sequences, with approximately 59% as singletons. What was sequenced was blood. The receptors derive from a man aged 18 to 30 in good health.

CDR3 bases: TGTGCCAGCAGCGCTTGGGGGATGGAGACCCAGTACTTC. Translating it yields CASSAWGMETQYF. The chain uses TRBV6-1 and TRBJ2-7, with D perhaps TRBD1 or TRBD2 (5 bases each). The DNA end is a closer match to TRBJ2-5, so the J assignment may be wrong. The CDR3 loop spans 13 amino acids. CDR1 is MNHNS, CDR2 SASEGT, per germline.

The table lists this clonotype with a few counts. The J gene is TRBJ2-1, the V gene TRBV29-1; D remains unclear. In germline, CDR1 is SQVTM, CDR2 ANQGSEA. The ends were cut back, 6 bases at V and 7 bases at J, with 10 bases in the middle. The CDR3 length is 11 residues. Here the CDR3 DNA reads TGCAGCGTCCGGGCCTTGAATGAGCAGTTCTTC. Its protein product is CSVRALNEQFF.

V and J are TRBV6-2 or TRBV6-3 and TRBJ2-3; D is unresolved. V was shortened by 4 bases and J by 5 bases, with 13 bases between the two germline ends. This CDR3 has 14 residues. Per the germline V gene, CDR1 is MNHEY and CDR2 is SVGEGT. The CDR3 DNA is TGTGCCAGCAGTTCCCTTCGGCGCGGAGATACGCAGTATTTT. This sequence encodes CASSSLRRGDTQYF.

V and J are TRBV28 and TRBJ1-2; perhaps TRBD1 as D (5 bases). This CDR3 has 14 amino acids. V lost 3 bases to trimming and J lost 5 bases, with 13 bases between them. Germline values: CDR1 MDHEN, CDR2 SYDVKM. In DNA form, the CDR3 reads TGTGCCAGCAGTTTGGAGGGGTTTGTGTATGGCTACACCTTC. Amino acids: CASSLEGFVYGYTF.

The J gene is TRBJ2-7, the V gene TRBV29-1, with a possible D match to TRBD2 (5 bases). The J call may be incorrect, as the DNA end agrees better with TRBJ2-5. CDR3 size: 15 residues. Germline V gene sequence: CDR1 SQVTM, CDR2 ANQGSEA. In nucleotides, the CDR3 is TGCAGCGTTATCCCGGTTGTAGGAGGTGGAGAGACCCAGTACTTC. Encoded protein: CSVIPVVGGGETQYF.

The CDR3 sequence is CASNLLAAQETQYF. The CDR3 nucleotides read TGTGCCAGCAACCTACTAGCGGCCCAAGAGACCCAGTACTTC. The chain carries TRBV12-3 or TRBV12-4 and TRBJ2-5; TRBD2 matches at 8 bases. Losses at the gene ends were 7 bases for V and 1 base for J; bases not matched to a gene: 5. The CDR3 is made up of 14 amino acids.

V and J are TRBV20-1 and TRBJ1-1; 10 nucleotides match TRBD1. The J segment lost 4 bases and the V segment lost 4 bases, leaving 6 bases of the junction unmatched. In germline, CDR1 is DFQATT, CDR2 SNEGSKA (reference sequence). The length of the CDR3 is 14 residues. In DNA, the CDR3 is TGCAGTGCTATTAGACAGGGGGCTGCCACTGAAGCTTTCTTT. It is translated as CSAIRQGAATEAFF.

The rearrangement uses TRBV3-1 and TRBJ2-5, with D possibly being TRBD2 (5 bases). Trimming removed 3 bases from V and 1 base from J, with 15 bases in between. This CDR3 has 16 amino acids. In germline, CDR1 is LGHDT, CDR2 YNNKEL (reference sequence). The CDR3 DNA sequence: TGTGCCAGCAGCCATCTCAGAGAGGGTCCCCAAGAGACCCAGTACTTC. As protein: CASSHLREGPQETQYF.

CDR3 protein: CASSWGQGRYEQYF. CDR3 bases: TGCGCCAGCAGCTGGGGACAGGGGAGGTACGAGCAGTACTTC. The J gene is TRBJ2-5, the V gene TRBV4-3, with 10 bases lining up with TRBD1. The closer fit of TRBJ2-7 to the DNA end suggests the J call may be wrong. CDR3 length: 14 amino acids. Germline V gene data show CDR1 as LGHNA and CDR2 as YSLEER.

This clonotype was seen a handful of times. The V and J genes are TRBV20-1 and TRBJ2-5; 7 bases map to TRBD2. The CDR3 length is 13 residues. V shed 6 bases, J shed 5 bases, and the junction held 9 bases outside the gene matches. CDR1 DFQATT and CDR2 SNEGSKA come from the germline V gene (reference sequence). The CDR3 here is CSALAYTRETQYF. The CDR3 nucleotides are TGCAGTGCACTAGCGTACACCCGGGAGACCCAGTACTTC.

The sample holds one count of this clonotype. The chain uses TRBV4-1 and TRBJ2-3; 9 bases agree with TRBD2. Germline trimming cut 4 bases from V and 2 bases from J; bases unmatched to any gene: 7. Germline V gene sequence: CDR1 MGHRA, CDR2 YSYEKL. This CDR3 has 16 residues. CDR3 DNA: TGCGCCAGCAGCCGGAATAGCGGGGGAGTCACAGATACGCAGTATTTT. The encoded protein is CASSRNSGGVTDTQYF.

The chain couples TRBV20-1 to TRBJ2-3; 12 bases line up with TRBD2. In germline, CDR1 is DFQATT, CDR2 SNEGSKA (reference sequence). The CDR3 has 17 amino acids. Trimming at V came to 6 bases and at J to 1 base, leaving 11 bases not matched to a gene. The CDR3 reads CSAIPSSGGGGTDTQYF. Here the CDR3 DNA reads TGCAGTGCCATTCCCTCTAGCGGGGGGGGAGGCACAGATACGCAGTATTTT.

The chain is built from TRBV7-2 and TRBJ2-1; possible D gene TRBD1, 5 bases. In germline, CDR1 is SGHTA, CDR2 FQGNSA. The ends were cut back, 3 bases at V and 9 bases at J, with 18 bases in the middle. The CDR3 covers 15 residues. CDR3 residues: CASSLHGTQGSEQFF. The CDR3 DNA is TGTGCCAGCAGCTTGCACGGCACGCAGGGAAGTGAGCAGTTCTTC.

The chain joins TRBV18 to TRBJ2-1, with TRBD2 identical over 12 bases. V shed 3 bases, J shed 6 bases, and the junction held 6 bases outside the gene matches. CDR3 length equals 16 residues. Germline assignment: CDR1 KGHSH and CDR2 LQKENI. The CDR3 loop is CASSPPTSGSSNEQFF. The CDR3 DNA reads as TGTGCCAGCTCACCTCCGACTAGCGGGAGTTCCAATGAGCAGTTCTTC. Full variable domain (rest looked up from reference TRBV18 and TRBJ2-1): NAGVMQNPRHLVRRRGQEARLRCSPMKGHSHVYWYRQLPEEGLKFMVYLQKENIIDESGMPKERFSAEFPKEGPSILRIQQVVRGDSAAYFCASSPPTSGSSNEQFFGPGTRLTVL.

This clonotype was seen more than once but under ten times. The rearrangement joins TRBV7-9 to TRBJ1-2; no definite D call. This CDR3 spans 15 amino acids. CDR1 is SEHNR and CDR2 is FQNEAQ in the germline V gene (reference sequence). Trimming pared 5 bases from V and 6 bases from J, leaving 19 bases between. DNA for the CDR3: TGTGCCAGCAGCGTACTGACCGGCGGGGTAGATGGCTACACCTTC. Translating it yields CASSVLTGGVDGYTF.

The chain links TRBV20-1 to TRBJ2-1; D might be TRBD1 or TRBD2, each matching 5 bases. Matching the DNA end better, TRBJ2-7 makes the J call doubtful. From germline, CDR1 is DFQATT and CDR2 SNEGSKA (reference sequence). This CDR3 is built from 13 residues. CDR3 amino acids: CSARGDLNYEQYF. In DNA form, the CDR3 reads TGCAGTGCTAGAGGGGACCTAAACTACGAGCAGTACTTC.

This clonotype was found a few times. The chain employs TRBV6-2 or TRBV6-3 and TRBJ2-7; D remains ambiguous. The V gene lost 3 bases and the J gene lost 2 bases, with 11 bases spanning the gap. Germline assignment: CDR1 MNHEY and CDR2 SVGEGT. This CDR3 comprises 14 residues. The CDR3 sequence: CASSYLGIPYEQYF. In DNA, the CDR3 is TGTGCCAGCAGTTATCTTGGAATACCCTACGAGCAGTACTTC.

The chain carries TRBV7-2 and TRBJ2-1; no definite D call. The length of the CDR3 is 14 residues. The V gene's germline CDR1 is SGHTA and CDR2 FQGNSA. The V end was cut by 5 bases, the J end by 5 bases, with 13 bases between. CDR3 amino acids: CASSGIYQNNEQFF. The CDR3 nucleotides read TGTGCCAGCAGCGGGATATACCAAAACAATGAGCAGTTCTTC.

The chain has TRBV6-2 or TRBV6-3 and TRBJ2-5; no reliable D call. V was clipped by 8 bases and J by 7 bases, with 14 bases between them. This CDR3 is built from 12 residues. Germline V lookup: CDR1 MNHEY, CDR2 SVGEGT. The CDR3 loop is CASDTSLGTQYF. CDR3 nucleotide sequence: TGTGCCAGCGACACATCCCTAGGGACCCAGTACTTC.

The J gene is TRBJ1-4, the V gene TRBV20-1; D remains unclear. Germline CDR1 and CDR2: DFQATT and SNEGSKA (reference sequence). The CDR3 is 14 amino acids. Trimming stripped 0 bases from V and 11 bases from J, with 16 bases between. This CDR3 reads CSARDSMMSDKLFF. For the CDR3, the DNA is TGCAGTGCTAGAGATTCTATGATGTCTGATAAACTGTTTTTT.

The gene calls are TRBV9 and TRBJ1-2, with a possible D match to TRBD1 (5 bases). The V end lost 0 bases, the J end lost 5 bases, and 17 bases lay between the germline ends. The CDR3 totals 16 residues. Per germline, CDR1 SGDLS and CDR2 YYNGEE. This CDR3 reads CASSVEAAGRGYGYTF. The CDR3 coding sequence is TGTGCCAGCAGCGTAGAAGCTGCGGGGCGTGGGTATGGCTACACCTTC.

The V call is TRBV6-1, the J call TRBJ1-2; D not certain. V gave up 3 bases and J gave up 4 bases, with 15 bases separating them. The CDR3 runs to 15 residues. From germline, CDR1 is MNHNS and CDR2 SASEGT. The CDR3 protein is CASSDVSHLTYGYTF. The CDR3 DNA is TGTGCCAGCAGTGATGTCAGCCATTTAACCTATGGCTACACCTTC.

V usage is TRBV9 and J usage is TRBJ2-1; D not certain. The CDR3 runs to 18 residues. V shed 0 bases and J shed 7 bases, with 23 bases lying between them. Germline CDR1 is SGDLS and CDR2 is YYNGEE. The DNA for the CDR3 is TGTGCCAGCAGCGTAGATGGATTGGGGAACCCGAGCTGGAATGAGCAGTTCTTC. Its protein is CASSVDGLGNPSWNEQFF.

The rearrangement links TRBV7-2 to TRBJ2-7; maybe TRBD2 (7 bases). Germline CDR1 SGHTA, CDR2 FQGNSA. The length of the CDR3 is 17 residues. V lost 5 bases and J lost 0, with 20 bases in between. In DNA, the CDR3 is TGTGCCAGCAGCCAAAGAGGGAGGGGGTCCCCCTCCTACGAGCAGTACTTC. As protein: CASSQRGRGSPSYEQYF.

This clonotype was found a few times. The chain uses TRBV4-2 and TRBJ2-7, with 8 bases matching TRBD2. This CDR3 spans 15 amino acids. After removal of 3 bases from V and 3 bases from J, the junction contained 7 bases not matched to a gene. Germline CDR1 LGHNA, CDR2 YNFKEQ. This chain's CDR3 is CASSHRGGQLYEQYF. In nucleotides, the CDR3 is TGTGCCAGCAGCCACCGGGGGGGGCAACTCTACGAGCAGTACTTC.

The chain is built from TRBV29-1 and TRBJ2-1, with 7 bases lining up with TRBD2. There are 15 residues in the CDR3. Germline V gives CDR1 SQVTM, CDR2 ANQGSEA. V dropped 0 bases and J dropped 8; count of bases not matched to a gene: 10. This chain's CDR3 is CSVEDRERERDEQFF. DNA for the CDR3: TGCAGCGTTGAAGATCGCGAGCGGGAAAGGGATGAGCAGTTCTTC.

J is TRBJ2-1 and V is TRBV7-2; TRBD2 matches at 8 bases. The junction had 8 bases not matched to a gene; V was cut back by 7 bases and J by 3 bases. Germline V gene data show CDR1 as SGHTA and CDR2 as FQGNSA. CDR3 length: 15 amino acids. The CDR3 spells CASTLRAGGYNEQFF. The CDR3 nucleotides are TGTGCCAGCACCCTAAGGGCGGGGGGCTACAATGAGCAGTTCTTC.

This clonotype was seen at least ten times. The chain couples TRBV29-1 to TRBJ2-5, with D possibly being TRBD2 (5 bases). Looked up from germline, CDR1 is SQVTM and CDR2 is ANQGSEA. The CDR3 is 11 residues long. Trimming took off 1 base at V and 5 bases at J, with 5 bases between the two ends. CDR3 amino acids: CSVEGGETQYF. CDR3 DNA: TGCAGCGTTGAAGGAGGGGAGACCCAGTACTTC.